The rows below give T cell receptor beta chains drawn from one sample of a study of blood T cells in healthy people across ages. MiXCR was run by TCRdb on the 5' RACE reads, yielding one entry per CDR3 protein. This sample has 550,000 to 600,000 distinct CDR3 sequences, with approximately 27% found just once. The sample consisted of blood. The receptor set was obtained from a woman in her 70s in good health. Each CDR3 is given with its conserved first and last residue. Fields, in order: V gene, D gene, clone size, J gene, CDR3 DNA, CDR3 protein. The D gene is left open where the match is weak. Clone size is stated in some rows and not others, as once, few, many or a class when expanded.

TRBV10-3,TRBD1,few,TRBJ1-3,TGTGCCATCAGTGAGGCGGGACAGGGGGCGCGGAGCTCTGGAAACACCATATATTTT,CAISEAGQGARSSGNTIYF
TRBV29-1,NA,NA,TRBJ2-7,TGCAGCGTTGAATCGGGGGACCTCTACGAGCAGTACTTC,CSVESGDLYEQYF
TRBV20-1,TRBD1,many,TRBJ2-7,TGCAGTGCTAGAGACGAGACCGGGACAGTCTCCTACGAGCAGTACTTC,CSARDETGTVSYEQYF
TRBV24-1,NA,NA,TRBJ2-3,TGTGCCACCAGTGATTTATACTCCCTGTCGGATACGCAGTATTTT,CATSDLYSLSDTQYF
TRBV20-1,NA,many,TRBJ2-7,TGCAGTGCCACCCCGGGGGACGGCTCCTACGAGCAGTACTTC,CSATPGDGSYEQYF
TRBV29-1,TRBD1,NA,TRBJ2-1,TGCAGCGTTCCTAAAGGGGCCCGGACAGGGGCTTACATTGAGCAGTTCTTC,CSVPKGARTGAYIEQFF
TRBV20-1,TRBD1,many,TRBJ2-7,TGCAGTGCTAGAGTGGGACAGGGTTACGAGCAGTACTTC,CSARVGQGYEQYF
TRBV6-6,NA,NA,TRBJ1-2,TGTGCCAGCAGCCTTCAGGGAGATCGTGGCTACACCTTC,CASSLQGDRGYTF
TRBV12-3/TRBV12-4,TRBD2,few,TRBJ2-4,TGTGCCAGCAGTTTAGGGCGGGGGGGCTTTAACATTCAGTACTTC,CASSLGRGGFNIQYF
TRBV7-3,NA,few,TRBJ2-2,TGTGCCAGCAGATTGGACCAGACCACCGGGGAGCTGTTTTTT,CASRLDQTTGELFF
TRBV5-5,TRBD1,NA,TRBJ1-6,TGTGCCAGCAGCAGGGACAGCTCCTATAATTCACCCCTCCACTTT,CASSRDSSYNSPLHF
TRBV20-1,NA,few,TRBJ2-5,TGCAGTGCTACGTTAGCGGAAGAGACCCAGTACTTC,CSATLAEETQYF
TRBV9,NA,NA,TRBJ2-7,TGTGCCAGCAGTGCGACTGCCTACGAGCAGTACTTC,CASSATAYEQYF
TRBV20-1,TRBD1,NA,TRBJ1-1,TGCAGTGCTACAATGACAGGGGGAAGCACTGAAGCTTTCTTT,CSATMTGGSTEAFF
TRBV7-2,NA,few,TRBJ2-4,TGTGCCAGCAGCTTACGAGGAGCTGTAGCCAAAAACATTCAGTACTTC,CASSLRGAVAKNIQYF
TRBV7-9,NA,few,TRBJ2-5,TGTGCCAGCAGCTTACAAACTAGCCAAGAGACCCAGTACTTC,CASSLQTSQETQYF
TRBV15,NA,NA,TRBJ2-3,TGTGCCACCAGCAGAGAATGGGGGACAGATACGCAGTATTTT,CATSREWGTDTQYF
TRBV5-1,NA,NA,TRBJ1-1,TGCGCCAGCAGCTTGAGTTCAGTGATGAACACTGAAGCTTTCTTT,CASSLSSVMNTEAFF
TRBV29-1,NA,NA,TRBJ2-5,TGCAGCGTTGTATTAGCCGGACTCCAAGAGACCCAGTACTTC,CSVVLAGLQETQYF
TRBV6-2/TRBV6-3,TRBD1,few,TRBJ2-3,TGTGCCAGCAGGGACAGGGAGTTCTTCACAGATACGCAGTATTTT,CASRDREFFTDTQYF
TRBV12-5,TRBD2,NA,TRBJ2-3,TGTGCTAGTGTTGCTTGGGGGGGGGTACCAGATACGCAGTATTTT,CASVAWGGVPDTQYF
TRBV3-1,NA,NA,TRBJ1-1,TGTGCCAGCAGCCCCTCGGGACGTAGGACTGAAGCTTTCTTT,CASSPSGRRTEAFF
TRBV4-3,TRBD2,few,TRBJ2-5,TGCGCCAGCAGCCAAGATCGCGGGGGTTGGGAGACCCAGTACTTC,CASSQDRGGWETQYF
TRBV29-1,NA,NA,TRBJ2-5,TGCAGCGGCGCGGGGGCAGAAGAGACCCAGTACTTC,CSGAGAEETQYF
TRBV19,TRBD1,NA,TRBJ2-3,TGTGCCAGTAGTTCCGTCCCGGGACAGGGGGCGCGAATTAATACGCAGTATTTT,CASSSVPGQGARINTQYF
TRBV4-2,NA,NA,TRBJ2-7,TGTGCCAGCAGCCAAGAAACTTTCTCCTACGAGCAGTACTTC,CASSQETFSYEQYF
TRBV7-2,NA,few,TRBJ1-1,TGTGCCAGCAGCTGGGCTCTGGGCACTGAAGCTTTCTTT,CASSWALGTEAFF